This T cell receptor beta chain appears in the sequencing data of a study of T cell repertoires in cytomegalovirus infection. Germline V gene lookup returns CDR1 SGHVS and CDR2 FQNEAQ. The V segment lost 2 bases and the J segment 3 bases; nucleotides outside the gene matches: 4. The CDR3 has 15 residues. This clonotype appeared many times. Its antigen is unidentified. MiXCR, applied by TCRdb to the reads, yields one record per CDR3 protein. The table includes roughly 120,000 distinct CDR3 sequences, 30% detected once. Sequenced here: CD8+ T cells from cultured PBMCs, sampled from culture after CMV antigen stimulation. The source of this sequence is a human donor in good health (CMV status not recorded). Some clones in this sample may be carry-over from other donors' samples. This sequence joins TRBV7-8 and TRBJ1-5, with TRBD1 identical over 7 bases. The CDR3 region has the DNA TGTGCCAGCAGCTTAAAAGGGGGCCTCAATCAGCCCCAGCATTTT. The encoded protein is CASSLKGGLNQPQHF. The full variable domain, completed using reference TRBV7-8 and TRBJ1-5, is GAGVSQSPRYKVAKRGQDVALRCDPISGHVSLFWYQQALGQGPEFLTYFQNEAQLDKSGLPSDRFFAERPEGSVSTLKIQRTQQEDSAVYLCASSLKGGLNQPQHFGDGTRLSIL.